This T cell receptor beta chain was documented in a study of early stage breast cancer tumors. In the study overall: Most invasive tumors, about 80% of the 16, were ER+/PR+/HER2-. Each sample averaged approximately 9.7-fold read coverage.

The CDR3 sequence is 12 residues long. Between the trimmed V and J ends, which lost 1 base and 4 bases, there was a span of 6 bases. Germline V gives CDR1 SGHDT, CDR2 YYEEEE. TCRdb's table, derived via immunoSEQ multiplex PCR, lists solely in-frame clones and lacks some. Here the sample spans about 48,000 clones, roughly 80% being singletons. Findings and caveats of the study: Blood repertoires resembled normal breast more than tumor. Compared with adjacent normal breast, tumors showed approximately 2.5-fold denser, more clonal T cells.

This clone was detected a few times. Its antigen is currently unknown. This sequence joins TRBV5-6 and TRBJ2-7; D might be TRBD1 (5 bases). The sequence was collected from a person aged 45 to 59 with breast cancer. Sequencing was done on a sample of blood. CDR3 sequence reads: CASSLRGYEQYF. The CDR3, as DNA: TGTGCCAGCAGCTTGAGGGGTTACGAGCAGTACTTC.